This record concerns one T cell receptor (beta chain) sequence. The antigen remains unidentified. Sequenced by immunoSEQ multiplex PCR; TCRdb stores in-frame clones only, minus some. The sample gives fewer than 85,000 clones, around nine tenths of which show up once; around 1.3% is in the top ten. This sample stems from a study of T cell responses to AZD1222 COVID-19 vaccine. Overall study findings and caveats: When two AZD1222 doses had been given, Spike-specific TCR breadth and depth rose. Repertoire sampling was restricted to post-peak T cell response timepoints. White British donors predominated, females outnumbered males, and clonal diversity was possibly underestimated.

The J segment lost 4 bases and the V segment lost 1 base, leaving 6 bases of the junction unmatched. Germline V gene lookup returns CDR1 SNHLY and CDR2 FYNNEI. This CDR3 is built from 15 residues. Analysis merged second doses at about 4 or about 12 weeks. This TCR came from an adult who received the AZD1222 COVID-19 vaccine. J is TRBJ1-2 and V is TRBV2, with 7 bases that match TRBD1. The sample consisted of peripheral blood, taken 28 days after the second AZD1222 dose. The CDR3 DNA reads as TGTGCCAGCAGTGAAGGCCCAGGGGGTGGCTATGGCTACACCTTC. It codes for CASSEGPGGGYGYTF.